This TCR beta chain is drawn from a study of shared clonotypes between healthy human individuals. The study, taken as a whole, reports: A small donor pool kept down the genetic and exposure-history diversity that was represented.

Genomic DNA (from each subset) was split evenly across several immunoSEQ plates. With ten immunoSEQ deep assay plates, unsorted PBMC DNA underwent sequencing. Generated by immunoSEQ multiplex PCR, the TCRdb table keeps only in-frame clones and is missing some. The table records some 530,000 clones, more than 75% of them present only once. Caucasian adults living in Nashville, Tennessee, provided all samples. This CDR3 contains 13 residues. Per germline, CDR1 MGHRA and CDR2 YSYEKL. Trimming shortened V by 4 bases and J by 7 bases, and 11 bases separated the two germline ends. To note about this clone: Its antigen remains unidentified.

V and J are TRBV4-1 and TRBJ2-1, with D perhaps being TRBD1 or TRBD2 (6 bases each). This clonotype originated in a woman aged 35 to 49 in good health. Some clones in this sample may be carry-over from other donors' samples. Sequencing used PBMCs. The CDR3 nucleotides read TGCGCCAGCAGCCGGGGGGCGCGAAATGAGCAGTTCTTC. This sequence encodes CASSRGARNEQFF.